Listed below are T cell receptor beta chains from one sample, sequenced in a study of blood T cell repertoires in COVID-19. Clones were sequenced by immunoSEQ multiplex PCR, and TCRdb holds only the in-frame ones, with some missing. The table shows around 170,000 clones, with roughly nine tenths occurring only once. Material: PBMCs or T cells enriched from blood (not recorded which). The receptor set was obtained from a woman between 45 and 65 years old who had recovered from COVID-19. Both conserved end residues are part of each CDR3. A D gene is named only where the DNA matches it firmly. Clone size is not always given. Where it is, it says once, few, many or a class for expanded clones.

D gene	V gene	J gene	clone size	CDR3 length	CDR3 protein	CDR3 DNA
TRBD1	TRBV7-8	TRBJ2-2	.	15	CASSDRGRYTGELFF	TGTGCCAGCAGCGACAGGGGGAGGTATACCGGGGAGCTGTTTTTT
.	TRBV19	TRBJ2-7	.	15	CASSRGYRDGYEQYF	TGTGCCAGTAGTAGGGGTTACAGGGACGGGTACGAGCAGTACTTC
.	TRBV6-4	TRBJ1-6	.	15	CASSDSAGRDSPLHF	TGTGCCAGCAGTGACTCAGCAGGCAGGGATTCACCCCTCCACTTT
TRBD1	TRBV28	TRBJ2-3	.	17	CASSLNRDRERADTQYF	TGTGCCAGCAGTCTGAACCGGGACAGGGAACGCGCAGATACGCAGTATTTT
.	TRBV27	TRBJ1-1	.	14	CASSSRAPYTEAFF	TGTGCCAGCAGTTCGAGGGCCCCCTACACTGAAGCTTTCTTT
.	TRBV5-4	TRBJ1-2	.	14	CASSLAVGADGYTF	TGTGCCAGCAGCTTGGCCGTGGGGGCCGATGGCTACACCTTC
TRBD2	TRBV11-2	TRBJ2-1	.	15	CASRRTSGPYNEQFF	TGTGCCAGCAGACGAACTAGCGGGCCGTACAATGAGCAGTTCTTC
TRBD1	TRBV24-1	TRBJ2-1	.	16	CATSDSGQGTYNEQFF	TGTGCCACCAGTGATTCTGGACAGGGAACCTACAATGAGCAGTTCTTC
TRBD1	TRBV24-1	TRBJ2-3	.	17	CATSDPKTGGYADTQYF	TGTGCCACCAGTGATCCGAAGACAGGGGGGTACGCAGATACGCAGTATTTT
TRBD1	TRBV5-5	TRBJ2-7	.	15	CASSLEGQVMYEQYF	TGTGCCAGCAGCTTGGAGGGACAGGTCATGTACGAGCAGTACTTC
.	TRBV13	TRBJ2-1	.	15	CASSLRLEGYNEQFF	TGTGCCAGCAGCCTCCGACTGGAGGGCTACAATGAGCAGTTCTTC
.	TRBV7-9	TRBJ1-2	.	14	CASSYGTGNGGYTF	TGTGCCAGCAGCTATGGGACTGGGAACGGAGGCTACACCTTC
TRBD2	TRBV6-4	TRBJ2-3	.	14	CASSRNGGTDTQYF	TGTGCCAGCAGCCGGAACGGGGGGACAGATACGCAGTATTTT
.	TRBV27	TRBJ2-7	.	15	CASRVAGYSHGEQYF	TGTGCCAGCAGAGTAGCTGGGTATAGCCACGGGGAGCAGTACTTC
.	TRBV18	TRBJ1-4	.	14	CASSPRSENEKLFF	TGTGCCAGCTCACCACGCTCTGAGAATGAAAAACTGTTTTTT
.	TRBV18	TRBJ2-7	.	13	CASSLQGDGEQYF	TGTGCCAGCTCACTACAGGGCGATGGCGAGCAGTACTTC
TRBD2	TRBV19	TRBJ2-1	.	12	CASSSDGTKEFF	TGTGCCAGTAGTTCAGATGGGACTAAGGAGTTCTTC
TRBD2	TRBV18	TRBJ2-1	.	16	CASSPGSGTSVNEQFF	TGTGCCAGCTCACCGGGGTCCGGGACTAGCGTAAATGAGCAGTTCTTC
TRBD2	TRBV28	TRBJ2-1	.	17	CASSPFTSALNYNEQFF	TGTGCCAGCAGTCCCTTCACTAGCGCCTTAAACTACAATGAGCAGTTCTTC
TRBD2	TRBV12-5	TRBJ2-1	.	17	CASGLPPSGRLSGEQFF	TGTGCTAGTGGTTTGCCCCCCAGCGGGAGGCTTTCGGGTGAGCAGTTCTTC
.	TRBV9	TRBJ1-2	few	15	CASSGTAGVNYGYTF	TGTGCCAGCAGCGGAACCGCAGGGGTTAACTATGGCTACACCTTC
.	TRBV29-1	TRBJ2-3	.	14	CSVEQGEGTDTQYF	TGCAGCGTTGAACAGGGGGAGGGCACAGATACGCAGTATTTT
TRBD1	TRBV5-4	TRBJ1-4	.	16	CASSPQQGIGEKKLFF	TGTGCCAGCAGCCCCCAACAGGGGATTGGCGAGAAAAAACTGTTTTTT
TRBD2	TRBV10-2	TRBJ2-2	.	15	CASSRSGSVAGELFF	TGCGCCAGCTCGAGGAGCGGGAGCGTGGCCGGGGAGCTGTTTTTT
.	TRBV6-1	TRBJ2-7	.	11	CASSEEREQYF	TGTGCCAGCAGTGAAGAGAGGGAGCAGTACTTC
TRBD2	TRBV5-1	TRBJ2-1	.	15	CASSLGTSGYNEQFF	TGCGCCAGCAGCTTGGGGACTAGCGGTTACAATGAGCAGTTCTTC
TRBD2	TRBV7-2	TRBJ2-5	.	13	CASSPSGRGEQYF	TGTGCCAGCAGCCCTAGCGGGAGGGGGGAGCAGTACTTC
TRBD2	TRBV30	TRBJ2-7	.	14	CAWAPGAGAYEQYF	TGTGCCTGGGCCCCCGGAGCGGGGGCCTACGAGCAGTACTTC
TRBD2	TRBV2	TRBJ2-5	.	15	CASSLNSGREETQYF	TGTGCCAGCAGCCTCAATAGCGGGAGGGAGGAGACCCAGTACTTC